This is a list of T cell receptor beta chains from one sample in a study of blood T cell repertoires in COVID-19. The method was immunoSEQ multiplex PCR; TCRdb's version includes in-frame clones alone and lacks a portion of them. The sample includes 95,000 or so clones, less than 85% seen only once; the top ten take roughly 24%. The sequencing sample was made of peripheral blood. The receptors were gathered from a human donor in a cohort sampled during active COVID-19. Both conserved end residues are trimmed from each CDR3. The order of the fields is V gene, CDR3 protein.

TRBV15,ATSGDSYSNQPQH
TRBV3-1/TRBV3-2,ASSGTSEGKTQY
TRBV15,ATSRGGTTSAGYT
TRBV19,ASTRRGGQNIQY
TRBV7-2,ASSLYGGASTDTQY
TRBV20-1,SASLPGVNTEAF
TRBV12-5,ASGPRQNTDTQY
TRBV6-1,ASSDQGAYGYT
TRBV11-2,ASSSRVFNTGELF
TRBV14,ASSQRGMNSPLH
TRBV19,ASSTTFGTAYGYT
TRBV28,ASSPLDRDDEKLF
TRBV5-5,ASSLEAREYQPQH
TRBV3-1/TRBV3-2,ASSRSANEKLF
TRBV7-2,ASSGGQAPIYGYT
TRBV19,ASSPRQGLGSNTEAF
TRBV7-3,ASSLGGTASYEQY
TRBV6-1,ASREDRGNTEAF
TRBV18,ASFRSGGEKLF
TRBV6-2/TRBV6-3,ASSHQGGGYT